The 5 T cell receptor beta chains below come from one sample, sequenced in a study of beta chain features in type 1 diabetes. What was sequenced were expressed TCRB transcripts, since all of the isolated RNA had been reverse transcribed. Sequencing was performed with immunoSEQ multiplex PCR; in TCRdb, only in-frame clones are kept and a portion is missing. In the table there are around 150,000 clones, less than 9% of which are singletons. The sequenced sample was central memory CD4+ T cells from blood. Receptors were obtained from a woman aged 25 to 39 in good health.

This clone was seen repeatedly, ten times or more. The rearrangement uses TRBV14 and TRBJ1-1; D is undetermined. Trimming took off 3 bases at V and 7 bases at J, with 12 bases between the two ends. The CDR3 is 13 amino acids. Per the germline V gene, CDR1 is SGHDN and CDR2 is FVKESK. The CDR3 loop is CASSQHEGSEAFF. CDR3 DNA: TGTGCCAGCAGCCAGCATGAAGGGAGTGAAGCTTTCTTT.

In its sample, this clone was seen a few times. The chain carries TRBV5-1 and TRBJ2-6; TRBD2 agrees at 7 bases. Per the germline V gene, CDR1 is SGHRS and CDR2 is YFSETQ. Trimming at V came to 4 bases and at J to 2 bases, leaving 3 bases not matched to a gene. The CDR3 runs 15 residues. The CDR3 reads CASSQRGAGANVLTF. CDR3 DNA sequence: TGCGCCAGCAGCCAACGGGGGGCTGGGGCCAACGTCCTGACTTTC. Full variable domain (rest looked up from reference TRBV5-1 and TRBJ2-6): KAGVTQTPRYLIKTRGQQVTLSCSPISGHRSVSWYQQTPGQGLQFLFEYFSETQRNKGNFPGRFSGRQFSNSRSEMNVSTLELGDSALYLCASSQRGAGANVLTFGAGSRLTVL.

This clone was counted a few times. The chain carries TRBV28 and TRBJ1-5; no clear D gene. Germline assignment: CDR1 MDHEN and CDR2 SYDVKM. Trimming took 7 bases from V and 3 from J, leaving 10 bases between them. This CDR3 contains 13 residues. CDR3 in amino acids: CASISQNNQPQHF. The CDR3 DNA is TGTGCCAGCATTTCGCAGAACAATCAGCCCCAGCATTTT. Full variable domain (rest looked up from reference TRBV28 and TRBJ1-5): DVKVTQSSRYLVKRTGEKVFLECVQDMDHENMFWYRQDPGLGLRLIYFSYDVKMKEKGDIPEGYSVSREKKERFSLILESASTNQTSMYLCASISQNNQPQHFGDGTRLSIL.

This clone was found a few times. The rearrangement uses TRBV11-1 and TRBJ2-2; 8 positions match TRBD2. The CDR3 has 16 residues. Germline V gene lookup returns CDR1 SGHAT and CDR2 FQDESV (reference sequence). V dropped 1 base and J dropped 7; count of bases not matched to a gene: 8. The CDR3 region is CASSLVSAGVFGELFF. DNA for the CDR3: TGTGCCAGCAGCTTAGTTTCAGCGGGAGTATTCGGGGAGCTGTTTTTT.

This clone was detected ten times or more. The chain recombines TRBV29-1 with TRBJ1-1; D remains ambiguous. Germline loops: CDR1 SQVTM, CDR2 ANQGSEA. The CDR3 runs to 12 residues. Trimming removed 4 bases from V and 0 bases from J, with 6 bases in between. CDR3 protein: CSVGELNTEAFF. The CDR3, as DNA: TGCAGCGTTGGGGAGCTGAACACTGAAGCTTTCTTT.